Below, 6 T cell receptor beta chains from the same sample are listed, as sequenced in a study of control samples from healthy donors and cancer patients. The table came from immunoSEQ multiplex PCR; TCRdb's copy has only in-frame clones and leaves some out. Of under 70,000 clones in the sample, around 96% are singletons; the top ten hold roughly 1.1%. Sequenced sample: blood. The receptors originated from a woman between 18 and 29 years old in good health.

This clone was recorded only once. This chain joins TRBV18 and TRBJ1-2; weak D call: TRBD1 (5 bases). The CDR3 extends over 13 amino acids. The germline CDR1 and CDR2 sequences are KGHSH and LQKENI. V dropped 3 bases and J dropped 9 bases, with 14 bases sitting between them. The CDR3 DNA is TGTGCCAGCTCACCGGGACTTACGGAGCGCTACACCTTC. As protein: CASSPGLTERYTF.

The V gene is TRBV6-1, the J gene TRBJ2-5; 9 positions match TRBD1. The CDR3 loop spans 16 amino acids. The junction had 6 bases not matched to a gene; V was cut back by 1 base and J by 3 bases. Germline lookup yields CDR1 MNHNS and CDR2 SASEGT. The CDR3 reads CASSEGLRTGEETQYF. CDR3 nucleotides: TGTGCCAGCAGTGAAGGACTCCGGACAGGGGAAGAGACCCAGTACTTC.

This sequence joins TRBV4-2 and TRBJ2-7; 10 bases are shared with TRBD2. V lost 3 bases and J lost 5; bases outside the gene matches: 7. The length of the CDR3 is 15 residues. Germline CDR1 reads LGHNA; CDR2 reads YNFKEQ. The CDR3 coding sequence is TGTGCCAGCAGCCAGGACACCGGGACTAGCGACGAGCAGTACTTC. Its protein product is CASSQDTGTSDEQYF.

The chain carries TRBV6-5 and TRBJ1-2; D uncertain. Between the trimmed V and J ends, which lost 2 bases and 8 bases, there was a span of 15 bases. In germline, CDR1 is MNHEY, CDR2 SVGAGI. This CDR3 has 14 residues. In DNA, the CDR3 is TGTGCCAGCAGTTACGAACGAACGAAGCGGGGCTACACCTTC. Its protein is CASSYERTKRGYTF.

The CDR3: CATSREFMKGAGNQPQHF. The CDR3 region has the DNA TGTGCCACCAGCAGAGAGTTCATGAAGGGGGCTGGCAATCAGCCCCAGCATTTT. The rearrangement joins TRBV15 to TRBJ1-5; 7 bases are shared with TRBD1. The germline V gene has CDR1 LNHNV and CDR2 YYDKDF (reference sequence). The J segment lost 2 bases and the V segment lost 0 bases, leaving 10 bases of the junction unmatched. The CDR3 length is 18 residues.

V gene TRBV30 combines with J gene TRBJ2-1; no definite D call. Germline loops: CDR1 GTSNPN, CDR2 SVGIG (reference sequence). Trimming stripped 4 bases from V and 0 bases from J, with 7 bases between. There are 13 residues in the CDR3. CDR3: CAWTAGSYNEQFF. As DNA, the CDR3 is TGTGCCTGGACGGCCGGCTCCTACAATGAGCAGTTCTTC.